This passage covers 4 T cell receptor beta chains from one sample sequenced in a study of blood T cell repertoires in COVID-19 (TCRdb year 2020). The library relied on the immunoSEQ multiplex PCR assay. The immuneACCESS repertoire file appears here via TCRdb, limited to in-frame rearrangements. These files lack a portion of the clones; in checked studies, under half of the deficit traces to unresolved V genes, and the cause of the others is not known. For this sample the table gives 25,000 to 35,000 clones, of which around 80% were detected only once. The ten most abundant clones make up under 45% of the sample. Material for sequencing was peripheral blood. The receptors stem from an elderly woman with acute or convalescent COVID-19.

Note on this clone: The junction shows a germline mismatch at one end, possibly a read error. The chain carries TRBV6-5 and TRBJ1-1; TRBD1 is a possible D gene (6 bases). The CDR3 length is 14 residues. Germline CDR1 and CDR2: MNHEY and SVGAGI. The CDR3 sequence: CASRHLGANPEAFF. The CDR3 DNA sequence: TGTGCCAGCAGACACCTGGGGGCGAACCCTGAAGCTTTCTTT.

At least ten counts were recorded for this clone. V and J are TRBV10-3 and TRBJ2-7; 7 bases match TRBD2. The trim removed 0 bases at V and 2 bases at J, leaving 7 bases unmatched. Germline CDR1 is ENHRY and CDR2 is SYGVKD. This CDR3 spans 16 amino acids. The CDR3: CAISESLGGSTYEQYF. The CDR3, as DNA: TGTGCCATCAGTGAGTCGCTGGGGGGGTCAACCTACGAGCAGTACTTC.

The chain combines TRBV3-1 (or the pseudogene TRBV3-2) with TRBJ1-5, with D possibly being TRBD1 (6 bases). Germline CDR1 LGHDT, CDR2 YNNKEL (reference sequence). Trimming removed 5 bases from V and 2 bases from J, with 10 bases in between. This CDR3 has 14 amino acids. The CDR3 spells CASSARQGNQPQHF. The DNA of the CDR3 is TGTGCCAGCAGCGCCCGACAGGGCAATCAGCCCCAGCATTTT.

The rearrangement links TRBV5-1 to TRBJ1-4; D call uncertain. This CDR3 has 14 residues. In germline, CDR1 is SGHRS, CDR2 YFSETQ. V was pared by 4 bases and J by 8 bases, with 15 bases between. The CDR3 sequence is CASSATAAGEKLFF. As DNA, the CDR3 is TGCGCCAGCAGCGCGACGGCGGCGGGAGAAAAACTGTTTTTT.